This T cell receptor (beta chain) was sequenced in a study of shared T cell receptors in the human thymus. TCRdb keeps only in-frame clones here, not all; method: immunoSEQ multiplex PCR. This table has 700,000 or so clones, 75% to 90% appearing once. These same data were also listed under a study on human thymus T cells. That report adds: Those donating were healthy Finnish infants in corrective surgery for congenital heart defects. Thymic tissue was derived from resections collected during corrective heart surgery. There appeared to be biased usage of V and J genes in thymic and blood repertoires. Overlap was high between thymic repertoires from unrelated individuals, as reported in related research.

The TCR originated in a girl in the first two years of life with a congenital heart defect. Source material: thymocytes.

CDR3: CASSVGYGGDPIWVNIQYF. The DNA for the CDR3 is TGTGCCAGCAGCGTAGGATATGGGGGGGACCCAATCTGGGTAAACATTCAGTACTTC. The chain is built from TRBV9 and TRBJ2-4, with 7 bases fitting TRBD2. The junction had 18 bases not matched to a gene; V was cut back by 0 bases and J by 6 bases. The germline V gene has CDR1 SGDLS and CDR2 YYNGEE. The CDR3 runs 19 residues.